This TCR beta chain stems from a study of shared T cell receptors in the human thymus. The CDR3 length is 13 residues. Germline loops: CDR1 MNHEY, CDR2 SMNVEV (reference sequence). V lost 9 bases and J lost 3, with 15 bases in between. Profiling relied on immunoSEQ multiplex PCR, and the TCRdb table lists in-frame clones only, not all of them. The sample includes hundreds of thousands of clones, 95% of them seen just once. The sample was thymocytes. The sequence was obtained from a human donor. The chain uses TRBV27 and TRBJ2-7; the D gene could be TRBD1 or TRBD2 (5 bases each). The CDR3 reads CARQEAVIYEQYF. The CDR3 nucleotides are TGTGCCAGACAGGAGGCGGTTATCTACGAGCAGTACTTC.